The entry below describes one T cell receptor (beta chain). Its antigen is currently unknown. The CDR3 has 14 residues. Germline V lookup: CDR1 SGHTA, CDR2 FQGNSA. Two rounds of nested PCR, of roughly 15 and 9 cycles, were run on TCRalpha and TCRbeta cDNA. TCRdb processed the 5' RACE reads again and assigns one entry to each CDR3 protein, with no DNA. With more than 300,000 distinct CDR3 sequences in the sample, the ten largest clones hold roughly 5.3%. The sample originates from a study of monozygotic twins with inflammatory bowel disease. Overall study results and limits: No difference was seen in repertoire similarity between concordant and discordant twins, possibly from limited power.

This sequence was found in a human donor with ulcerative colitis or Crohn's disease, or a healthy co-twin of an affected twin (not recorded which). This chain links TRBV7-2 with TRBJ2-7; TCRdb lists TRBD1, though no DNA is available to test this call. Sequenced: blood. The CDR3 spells CASSSGRGREEQYF.